These 27 T cell receptor gamma chains originate from one sample sequenced in a study of γδ T cells in repeated Plasmodium falciparum infection. Flow sorting of PBMC yielded separate Vgamma9/Vdelta2+ and Vdelta2-negative gammadelta T cell populations for bulk repertoire analysis. With CATT, TCRdb re-called clones from the multiplex PCR reads. The sample includes tens of thousands of gamma-chain clones, approximately 2.9% of them seen just once. The sample taken for sequencing was gamma-delta T cells from blood. These receptors originate from a pool of human donors (malaria-infected and uninfected, not separated).

Of note for this clone: This is likely an artifact of a read error, given a far larger clone one base away. The sample holds other DNA sequences that translate to the same CDR3. V and J are TRGV9 and TRGJ1 or TRGJ2. TCRdb gives no J gene; it was assigned here by matching the DNA to germline. Trimming took 3 bases from V and 7 from J; bases not matched to a gene: 12. CDR3 length: 14 residues. Germline V gene lookup returns CDR1 GITISATS and CDR2 ISYDGTV (reference sequence). The CDR3 DNA sequence: TGTGCCTTGTGGGAGTGTAGGGGTCGGTATAAGAAACTCTTT. It translates to CALWECRGRYKKLF.

Many counts were recorded for this clone. The TCRdb protein, from a much larger clone, departs from this DNA's translation at residue 4, likely by read error; the protein shown derives from the DNA. This rearrangement joins TRGV4 to TRGJ1 or TRGJ2. Since TCRdb gives no J gene, matching the DNA to germline was used here to assign it. Germline V lookup: CDR1 EGSTGY, CDR2 YDSYTSSV. The CDR3 has 12 amino acids. After removal of 9 bases from V and 3 bases from J, the junction contained 8 bases not matched to a gene. CDR3 protein: CATGHLYYKKLF. DNA of the CDR3: TGTGCCACCGGGCACCTTTATTATAAGAAACTCTTT.

In its sample, this clone was seen many times. The likely explanation is a read error, given a far larger clone one base away. This specimen includes other DNA sequences encoding the same CDR3. This chain uses TRGV4 with TRGJ1 or TRGJ2. V shed 2 bases, J shed 7 bases, and the junction held 11 bases outside the gene matches. Germline V lookup: CDR1 EGSTGY, CDR2 YDSYTSSV. The length of the CDR3 is 14 residues. This CDR3 reads CATWDAVSGYKKLF. The DNA of the CDR3 is TGTGCCACCTGGGATGCAGTTTCCGGATATAAGAAACTCTTT.

The sample holds many counts of this clone. This DNA's translation and the protein TCRdb lists, from a much larger clone, do not match at residue 9, likely due to a read error; the protein shown is translated from the DNA. This chain joins TRGV9 and TRGJP. The J gene, missing from TCRdb, was assigned here through DNA to germline matching. Germline values: CDR1 GITISATS, CDR2 ISYDGTV (reference sequence). The CDR3 spans 12 residues. The CDR3 is CALWEVRKTKVF. DNA for the CDR3: TGTGCCTTGTGGGAGGTTAGGAAAACCAAGGTATTT.

This clone occurred many times. A far larger clone is a single base away, which makes a read error likely. Other DNA sequences in this specimen translate into the identical CDR3. The chain joins TRGV9 to TRGJP. The CDR3 runs 16 residues. Germline-derived CDR1 and CDR2 are GITISATS and ISYDGTV (reference sequence). The CDR3 region has the DNA TGTGCCTTGTGGAAAGGTCAAGAGTTGGGCAAGAAAATCAAGGTATTT. It translates to CALWKGQELGKKIKVF.

In this sample, this clone turned up many times. Being one base from a much bigger clone, this may be a read error. This chain connects TRGV9 to TRGJ1 or TRGJ2. The V and J ends lost 3 bases and 3 bases, in that order; junction bases with no gene match: 5. Looked up from germline, CDR1 is GITISATS and CDR2 is ISYDGTV (reference sequence). CDR3 length equals 13 residues. CDR3: CALWEKTYYKKLF. CDR3 DNA sequence: TGTGCCTTGTGGGAGAAAACTTATTATAAGAAACTCTTT.

This clone was seen repeatedly, ten times or more. With only one base between it and a far larger clone, this is likely a read error. The same CDR3 is also encoded by other DNA sequences in this sample. J is TRGJ1 or TRGJ2 and V is TRGV5. The CDR3 is 14 amino acids. Per germline, CDR1 VINAFY and CDR2 YDVSNSKD. This chain's CDR3 is CATWDRRAYYKKLF. CDR3 DNA sequence: TGTGCCACCTGGGACAGGAGGGCCTATTATAAGAAGCTCTTT.

V and J are TRGV9 and TRGJP. As TCRdb names no J gene, one was assigned here on the basis of a DNA match to germline. V lost 6 bases to trimming and J lost 16 bases; unmatched junction nucleotides: 18. CDR3 length equals 16 residues. Germline-derived CDR1 and CDR2 are GITISATS and ISYDGTV (reference sequence). In DNA, the CDR3 is TGTGCCTTGTGGAGGTGCAAGAGTTGGGCAAAAAAAATCAAGGTATTT. It translates to CALWRCKSWAKKIKVF.

The sample holds many counts of this clone. Translating this DNA gives a protein that differs at residue 5 from the TCRdb one, which belongs to a much larger clone; a read error is likely, and the protein shown is this translation. The chain is built from TRGV4 and TRGJ1 or TRGJ2. In the absence of a J gene in TCRdb, the DNA was matched to germline to assign it here. The CDR3 is 12 residues long. The germline CDR1 and CDR2 sequences are EGSTGY and YDSYTSSV. CDR3 bases: TGTGCCACCTGGGGTGGGCGGTATAAGAAACTCTTT. It yields the protein CATWGGRYKKLF.

This clone was counted many times. The protein TCRdb lists belongs to a much larger clone and differs from this DNA's translation at residue 9, which points to a read error; the protein shown is made from the DNA. This chain links TRGV9 with TRGJ1 or TRGJ2. There are 13 residues in the CDR3. CDR1 and CDR2 from the germline V gene are GITISATS and ISYDGTV (reference sequence). CDR3 in DNA: TGTGCCTTGTGGGAGGTGCTTTATCATAAGAAACTCTTT. Translated, it gives CALWEVLYHKKLF.

As for this clone: This DNA's translation differs at residue 6 from TCRdb's protein, which comes from a much larger clone; a read error is likely, and the protein shown is translated from the DNA. V usage is TRGV9 and J usage is TRGJ1 or TRGJ2. Losses at the gene ends were 2 bases for V and 16 bases for J; bases not matched to a gene: 17. This CDR3 region has 13 residues. Germline values: CDR1 GITISATS, CDR2 ISYDGTV (reference sequence). Written as DNA, the CDR3 is TGTGCCTTGTGGGAGGCGCCGCCCGCGATTGGTCTCTTT. Its protein product is CALWEAPPAIGLF.

Remarks on this clone: A far larger clone lies a single base away; this is likely a read error. This CDR3 is also generated by other DNA sequences in the sample. The chain is built from TRGV9 and TRGJP. The J gene, missing from TCRdb, was assigned here through DNA to germline matching. The CDR3 covers 21 residues. Germline loops: CDR1 GITISATS, CDR2 ISYDGTV (reference sequence). The CDR3 coding sequence is TGTGCCTTGTGGGAGGTGCATGGTTCGGTACGTAAAGAGTTGGGCAAGAAAATCAAGGTATTT. Translation gives CALWEVHGSVRKELGKKIKVF.

The table lists this clone with a few counts. TCRdb pairs this DNA with a much larger clone's protein that differs at residue 4, likely a read error; the protein shown was translated from the DNA. The rearrangement uses TRGV9 and TRGJP. In the absence of a J gene in TCRdb, the DNA was matched to germline to assign it here. The CDR3 has 18 residues. Per germline, CDR1 GITISATS and CDR2 ISYDGTV (reference sequence). The CDR3, as DNA: TGTGCCTTGCGGGAGGTGCTACGGCGAGAGTTGGGCAAAAAAATCAAGGTATTT. Its translation is CALREVLRRELGKKIKVF.

This clone has a count of ten or more. This sequence joins TRGV2 and TRGJ1 or TRGJ2. TCRdb gives no J gene; it was assigned here by matching the DNA to germline. Unmatched junction bases numbered 9, after V lost 0 bases and J lost 4 bases. Germline CDR1 and CDR2: EGSNGY and YDSYNSKV. The CDR3 is made up of 15 amino acids. The CDR3 DNA is TGTGCCACCTGGGACGGGCCGACGGTGTATTATAAGAAACTCTTT. Its translation: CATWDGPTVYYKKLF.

This clone has ten or more counts. A far bigger clonotype differs at one base, so this is likely a read error. Other DNA sequences in this specimen translate into the identical CDR3. The chain has TRGV9 and TRGJ1 or TRGJ2. Trimming removed 9 bases from V and 7 bases from J; junction bases left unmatched: 6. CDR1 and CDR2 (germline): GITISATS, ISYDGTV (reference sequence). The CDR3 covers 10 residues. The CDR3 coding sequence is TGTGCCTTGAAGTACTATAAGAAACTCTTT. Its translation: CALKYYKKLF.

In this sample, this clone turned up many times. This likely came from a read error, as a far larger clone is one base away. The same CDR3 arises from other DNA sequences in this sample as well. This chain links TRGV9 with TRGJ1 or TRGJ2. The CDR3 covers 12 residues. Germline V CDR1 and CDR2: GITISATS, ISYDGTV (reference sequence). CDR3 DNA: TGTGCCTTGTGGGAGGTGAGGTATAAGAAGCTCTTT. Its protein product is CALWEVRYKKLF.

At least ten counts were recorded for this clone. TCRdb lists a protein that is different at residue 8 from the translated DNA; the protein given here uses the DNA translation. The CDR3 DNA reads as TGTGCCACCTGGGACAGGCCGGAGTATTATAAGAAACTCTTT. This gives the protein CATWDRPEYYKKLF. The rearrangement uses TRGV5 and TRGJ1 or TRGJ2. The CDR3 is 14 residues long. Germline assignment: CDR1 VINAFY and CDR2 YDVSNSKD. The junction had 6 bases not matched to a gene; V was cut back by 0 bases and J by 4 bases.

This clone was found many times. The chain has TRGV9 and TRGJP1. This CDR3 is 9 amino acids long. From germline, CDR1 is GITISATS and CDR2 ISYDGTV (reference sequence). The ends lost 12 bases at V and 7 bases at J; junction bases unmatched: 2. The CDR3 loop reads CALGWFKIF. CDR3 nucleotide sequence: TGTGCCCTTGGTTGGTTCAAGATATTT.

In this sample, this clone turned up many times. TCRdb shows a much larger clone's protein in place of this DNA's translation, and the two differ at residue 4, likely through a read error; the protein shown is translated from the DNA. The chain uses TRGV3 and TRGJ1 or TRGJ2. TCRdb carries no J gene annotation; the J gene was assigned here by matching the DNA with germline. There are 11 residues in the CDR3. CDR1 and CDR2 from the germline V gene are VTNTFY and YDVSTARD (reference sequence). The CDR3 loop is CATRDCNKKLF. The DNA for the CDR3 is TGTGCCACCCGGGACTGTAATAAGAAACTCTTT.

As regards this clone: A far larger clone differs by one base, so this is likely a read error. This specimen includes other DNA sequences encoding the same CDR3. The chain joins TRGV9 to TRGJ1 or TRGJ2. The CDR3 consists of 12 residues. Germline assignment: CDR1 GITISATS and CDR2 ISYDGTV (reference sequence). CDR3: CALWEVGYKKLF. As DNA, the CDR3 is TGTGCCCTGTGGGAGGTCGGCTATAAGAAACTCTTT.

This clone came up many times. The chain joins TRGV3 to TRGJ1 or TRGJ2. The CDR3 loop spans 13 amino acids. Germline V CDR1 and CDR2: VTNTFY, YDVSTARD (reference sequence). V shed 3 bases and J 6 bases; nucleotides not matched to a gene: 8. Here the CDR3 DNA reads TGTGCCACCTGGGACCCAAACATTTATAAGAAACTCTTT. Protein product: CATWDPNIYKKLF.

Turning to this clone: This DNA's translation differs at residue 2 from TCRdb's protein, which comes from a much larger clone; a read error is likely, and the protein shown is translated from the DNA. The rearrangement uses TRGV9 and TRGJP1. The J gene is absent in TCRdb and was assigned here via DNA matching to germline. The CDR3 runs to 14 residues. Germline lookup yields CDR1 GITISATS and CDR2 ISYDGTV (reference sequence). Here the CDR3 DNA reads TGTACCTTGTGGCCCATTACCCCCATTTGGTTCAAGATATTT. It codes for CTLWPITPIWFKIF.

This clone was picked up many times. It is likely a read error: a sequence one base away is far more abundant. Other DNA sequences in the same sample also yield this CDR3. The V gene is TRGV4, the J gene TRGJ1 or TRGJ2. The V segment lost 2 bases and the J segment 1 base; nucleotides outside the gene matches: 5. CDR1 and CDR2 (germline): EGSTGY, YDSYTSSV. CDR3 length equals 14 residues. CDR3: CATWDVPNYYKKLF. CDR3 sequence (DNA): TGTGCCACCTGGGATGTCCCAAATTATTATAAGAAACTCTTT.

This clone came up many times. No call exists for the J gene, whereas the V gene is TRGV8. Looked up from germline, CDR1 is VENAVY and CDR2 is YDSYNSRV. CDR3 size: 17 residues. The CDR3 coding sequence is TGTGCCACCTGGGATAGGCTTCCTGTGGAGAATTATTATAAGAGACTCTTT. This sequence encodes CATWDRLPVENYYKRLF.

As concerns this clone: This DNA translates differently at residue 9 from the TCRdb protein, which is that of a much larger clone; a read error is likely, and the protein shown is the DNA's own translation. V is TRGV9 and J is TRGJP. The J gene was not available in TCRdb and was assigned here by matching the DNA to germline segments. Germline CDR1 is GITISATS and CDR2 is ISYDGTV (reference sequence). The trim removed 2 bases at V and 8 bases at J, leaving 15 bases unmatched. This CDR3 is 19 amino acids long. DNA for the CDR3: TGTGCCTTGTGGGAGGCCATCTCTTACTCGCAGTTGGGCAAAAAAATCAAGGTATTT. Protein: CALWEAISYSQLGKKIKVF.

There are a few counts of this clone. A far larger clone is just one base off, so this is likely a read error. Other DNA sequences in the same sample also yield this CDR3. J is TRGJ1 or TRGJ2 and V is TRGV2. The J gene was not available in TCRdb and was assigned here by matching the DNA to germline segments. This CDR3 contains 14 residues. Germline CDR1 reads EGSNGY; CDR2 reads YDSYNSKV. The CDR3 here is CATWDGQNYYKKLF. In DNA, the CDR3 is TGTGCTACCTGGGACGGGCAAAATTATTATAAGAAACTCTTT.

As regards this clone: A far larger clone is just one base off, so this is likely a read error. This specimen includes other DNA sequences encoding the same CDR3. The genes are TRGV9 and TRGJP. Here the J gene came from matching the DNA to germline, since TCRdb omits it. Germline CDR1 and CDR2: GITISATS and ISYDGTV (reference sequence). CDR3 length equals 17 residues. The CDR3 protein is CALWVLLQELGKKIKVF. CDR3 DNA sequence: TGTGCCCTGTGGGTACTCCTCCAAGAGTTGGGCAAAAAAATCAAGGTATTT.